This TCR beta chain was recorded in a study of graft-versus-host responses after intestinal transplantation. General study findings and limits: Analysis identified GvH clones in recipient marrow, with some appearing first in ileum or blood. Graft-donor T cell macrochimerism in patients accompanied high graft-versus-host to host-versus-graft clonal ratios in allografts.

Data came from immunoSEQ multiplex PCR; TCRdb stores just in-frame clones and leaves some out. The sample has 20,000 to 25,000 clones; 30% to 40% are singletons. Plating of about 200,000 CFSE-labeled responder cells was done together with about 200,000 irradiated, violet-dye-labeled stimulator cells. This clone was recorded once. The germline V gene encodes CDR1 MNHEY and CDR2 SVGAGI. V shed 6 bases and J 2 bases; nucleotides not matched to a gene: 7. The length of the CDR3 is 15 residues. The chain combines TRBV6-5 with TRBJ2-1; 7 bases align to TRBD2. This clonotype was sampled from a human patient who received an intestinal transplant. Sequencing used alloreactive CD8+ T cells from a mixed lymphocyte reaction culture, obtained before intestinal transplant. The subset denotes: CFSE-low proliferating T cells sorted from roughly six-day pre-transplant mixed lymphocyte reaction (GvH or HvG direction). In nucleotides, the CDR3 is TGTGCCAGCAGCCCACGAAGCGGGGCCTACAATGAGCAGTTCTTC. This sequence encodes CASSPRSGAYNEQFF.